The 23 T cell receptor beta chains presented below share a single source sample, sequenced in a study of T cell responses to AZD1222 COVID-19 vaccine. Libraries were prepared by immunoSEQ multiplex PCR; TCRdb keeps only in-frame clonotypes and omits some of them. The sample consists of more than 150,000 clones, about 90% of them appearing once. The sample in question was peripheral blood, obtained 28 days after the second AZD1222 dose. All receptors derive from an adult who received the AZD1222 COVID-19 vaccine.

The chain combines TRBV18 with TRBJ1-5; TRBD1 aligns across 7 bases. CDR1 is KGHSH, CDR2 LQKENI, per germline. The CDR3 runs 16 residues. J gave up 0 bases and V 3 bases, and 5 bases lay outside the gene matches. The CDR3 DNA is TGTGCCAGCTCACCGACAGGGCCCCTTAGCAATCAGCCCCAGCATTTT. It specifies CASSPTGPLSNQPQHF.

The chain combines TRBV5-1 with TRBJ2-5; the match to TRBD2 covers 9 bases. The CDR3 spans 14 residues. Germline V gene lookup returns CDR1 SGHRS and CDR2 YFSETQ. Trimming at V came to 4 bases and at J to 4 bases, leaving 5 bases not matched to a gene. CDR3 sequence (DNA): TGCGCCAGCAGCCCTAGCGGGGCGCTAGAGACCCAGTACTTC. Translation: CASSPSGALETQYF. The variable domain in full, completed from reference TRBV5-1 and TRBJ2-5, reads KAGVTQTPRYLIKTRGQQVTLSCSPISGHRSVSWYQQTPGQGLQFLFEYFSETQRNKGNFPGRFSGRQFSNSRSEMNVSTLELGDSALYLCASSPSGALETQYFGPGTRLLVL.

This chain uses TRBV5-1 with TRBJ1-1, with TRBD1 identical over 7 bases. V was clipped by 8 bases and J by 8 bases; unmatched bases: 9. Germline V gives CDR1 SGHRS, CDR2 YFSETQ. The CDR3 consists of 12 residues. In DNA, the CDR3 is TGCGCCAGTAGCCCCAGGGGGTACGAAGCTTTCTTT. The encoded protein is CASSPRGYEAFF.

This chain joins TRBV7-9 and TRBJ2-3; the D is unclear. CDR1 is SEHNR, CDR2 FQNEAQ, per germline (reference sequence). The ends were cut back, 5 bases at V and 5 bases at J, with 17 bases in the middle. The CDR3 loop spans 15 amino acids. CDR3 sequence (DNA): TGTGCCAGCAGCCGGACCCCTCGGAATGTAGATACGCAGTATTTT. This encodes CASSRTPRNVDTQYF.

The rearrangement links TRBV11-2 to TRBJ1-1, with unresolved D. The V end was cut by 2 bases, the J end by 0 bases, with 7 bases between. The germline V gene has CDR1 SGHAT and CDR2 FQNNGV. The CDR3 runs to 14 residues. The CDR3 nucleotides read TGTGCCAGCAGCTTATCGGATCTGAACACTGAAGCTTTCTTT. This encodes CASSLSDLNTEAFF.

The count of this clone is one. V gene TRBV11-1 combines with J gene TRBJ2-1, with no clear D. CDR3 length equals 14 residues. V lost 7 bases, J lost 1 base, and 11 bases lay in between. Germline V CDR1 and CDR2: SGHAT, FQDESV (reference sequence). The CDR3 sequence is CASMIADSYNEQFF. The CDR3, as DNA: TGTGCCAGCATGATAGCTGATTCCTACAATGAGCAGTTCTTC.

In this sample, this clone turned up a few times. This chain connects TRBV2 to TRBJ1-3, with D hard to call. This CDR3 contains 16 residues. Germline loops: CDR1 SNHLY, CDR2 FYNNEI. Deletions cut 7 bases from V and 2 bases from J, with 18 bases between. DNA of the CDR3: TGTGCCAGCACCCACGACACCCGCTTCACTGGAAACACCATATATTTT. It encodes CASTHDTRFTGNTIYF.

The chain has TRBV7-9 and TRBJ2-7; 9 nucleotides align to TRBD1. The CDR3 contains 14 residues. The V gene's germline CDR1 is SEHNR and CDR2 FQNEAQ (reference sequence). Trimming took 1 base from V and 4 from J; bases not matched to a gene: 2. CDR3 loop: CASSLVGTGYEQYF. The CDR3 coding sequence is TGTGCCAGCAGCTTAGTTGGGACAGGGTACGAGCAGTACTTC.

This chain joins TRBV6-2 or TRBV6-3 and TRBJ2-1; 9 bases are shared with TRBD2. CDR1 and CDR2 (germline): MNHEY, SVGEGT. The CDR3 is 18 residues long. V trimming: 6 bases; J trimming: 5 bases; junction bases outside the gene matches: 17. In DNA, the CDR3 is TGTGCCAGCAGCCCCGGCGGGACTAGCAGGGGAAAGGACAATGAGCAGTTCTTC. It specifies CASSPGGTSRGKDNEQFF.

V and J are TRBV19 and TRBJ1-3; 7 bases align to TRBD1. This CDR3 has 15 residues. Germline values: CDR1 LNHDA, CDR2 SQIVND (reference sequence). The J segment lost 1 base and the V segment lost 3 bases, leaving 3 bases of the junction unmatched. CDR3 protein: CASSMRGQSGNTIYF. The DNA of the CDR3 is TGTGCCAGTAGTATGAGGGGACAGTCTGGAAACACCATATATTTT.

The chain joins TRBV12-3 or TRBV12-4 to TRBJ2-7; weak D call: TRBD1 (5 bases). CDR3 length: 13 amino acids. Trimming left V 6 bases short and J 6 bases short, with 15 bases between. The CDR3 bases are TGTGCCAGCAGCACCCCGCCAGGGCGCGAGCAGTACTTC. It specifies CASSTPPGREQYF.

V gene TRBV19 combines with J gene TRBJ2-7, with no clear D. CDR1 and CDR2 (germline): LNHDA, SQIVND (reference sequence). Trimming shortened V by 2 bases and J by 3 bases, and 8 bases separated the two germline ends. The CDR3 sequence is 13 residues long. The CDR3 sequence: CASSIRKGYEQYF. The CDR3, as DNA: TGTGCCAGTAGTATAAGAAAGGGCTACGAGCAGTACTTC.

The chain uses TRBV11-3 and TRBJ2-3; 8 nucleotides match TRBD2. Trimming at V came to 4 bases and at J to 1 base, leaving 7 bases not matched to a gene. Germline values: CDR1 SGHNT, CDR2 YENEEA. This CDR3 is built from 16 residues. CDR3 bases: TGTGCCAGCAGCTCGGGGGGGTCCGAACGCACAGATACGCAGTATTTT. It encodes CASSSGGSERTDTQYF.

The chain combines TRBV3-1 (or the pseudogene TRBV3-2) with TRBJ1-2; D might be TRBD1 (5 bases). V was shortened by 0 bases and J by 4 bases, with 15 bases between the two germline ends. This CDR3 comprises 16 residues. Germline CDR1 reads LGHDT; CDR2 reads YNNKEL (reference sequence). The CDR3 region is CASSQDPRGRPYGYTF. The CDR3 DNA follows: TGTGCCAGCAGCCAAGATCCTCGGGGGAGACCCTATGGCTACACCTTC.

The chain joins TRBV7-9 to TRBJ2-7; 9 bases match TRBD1. Germline V gene data show CDR1 as SEHNR and CDR2 as FQNEAQ (reference sequence). V lost 4 bases to trimming and J lost 2 bases; unmatched junction nucleotides: 6. CDR3 length: 15 amino acids. In DNA form, the CDR3 reads TGTGCCAGCAGCTCCTGGGGACAGGGAACCTACGAGCAGTACTTC. Translated, it gives CASSSWGQGTYEQYF. Full variable domain (rest looked up from reference TRBV7-9 and TRBJ2-7): DTGVSQNPRHKITKRGQNVTFRCDPISEHNRLYWYRQTLGQGPEFLTYFQNEAQLEKSRLLSDRFSAERPKGSFSTLEIQRTEQGDSAMYLCASSSWGQGTYEQYFGPGTRLTVT.

This chain connects TRBV7-8 to TRBJ2-5, with TRBD2 identical over 7 bases. Germline V gene lookup returns CDR1 SGHVS and CDR2 FQNEAQ. The CDR3 covers 14 residues. V was pared by 5 bases and J by 9 bases, with 12 bases of the junction left unmatched. CDR3 residues: CASSPRGGVRPQYF. The CDR3 DNA follows: TGTGCCAGCAGCCCCCGGGGAGGGGTGCGACCCCAGTACTTC.

The chain is built from TRBV7-3 and TRBJ1-3, with a possible D match to TRBD1 (5 bases). V gave up 3 bases and J gave up 0 bases, with 9 bases separating them. Germline loops: CDR1 SGHTA, CDR2 FQGTGA. This CDR3 contains 15 residues. This CDR3 reads CASSLGPTSGNTIYF. The CDR3 DNA follows: TGTGCCAGCAGCTTGGGGCCGACCTCTGGAAACACCATATATTTT. Together with reference TRBV7-3 and TRBJ1-3, the CDR3 gives the full variable domain: GAGVSQTPSNKVTEKGKYVELRCDPISGHTALYWYRQSLGQGPEFLIYFQGTGAADDSGLPNDRFFAVRPEGSVSTLKIQRTERGDSAVYLCASSLGPTSGNTIYFGEGSWLTVV.

By share, this clone ranks as medium-sized. The chain recombines TRBV18 with TRBJ1-6; tentative D call: TRBD1 (6 bases). Per germline, CDR1 KGHSH and CDR2 LQKENI. V lost 5 bases and J lost 7, with 15 bases in between. The CDR3 has 15 residues. DNA for the CDR3: TGTGCCAGCTCAACACAGGGATTGTCCAATTCACCCCTCCACTTT. It is translated as CASSTQGLSNSPLHF.

This chain links TRBV5-5 with TRBJ1-5; D is perhaps TRBD1 (6 bases). The CDR3 contains 14 residues. The germline V gene encodes CDR1 SGHKS and CDR2 YYEKEE (reference sequence). V lost 2 bases and J lost 2, with 8 bases in between. The CDR3 bases are TGTGCCAGCAGCTTAAAGGGGGGCAATCAGCCCCAGCATTTT. It codes for CASSLKGGNQPQHF.

As to this clone: Different DNA sequences within this sample yield the same CDR3. V usage is TRBV7-9 and J usage is TRBJ2-1; unclear D gene. CDR1 and CDR2 from the germline V gene are SEHNR and FQNEAQ (reference sequence). The CDR3 has 13 residues. V lost 1 base and J lost 4, with 5 bases in between. The CDR3, as DNA: TGTGCCAGCAGCTTAGTTTCGTACAATGAGCAGTTCTTC. Residues: CASSLVSYNEQFF.

This chain links TRBV2 with TRBJ1-1, with D maybe TRBD1 (5 bases). The CDR3 is made up of 14 amino acids. V shed 6 bases and J shed 0 bases, with 11 bases lying between them. Germline CDR1 and CDR2: SNHLY and FYNNEI. The CDR3 coding sequence is TGTGCCAGCAGCTTGACAGCAATGAACACTGAAGCTTTCTTT. It yields the protein CASSLTAMNTEAFF. Filled out from reference TRBV2 and TRBJ1-1, the complete variable domain reads EPEVTQTPSHQVTQMGQEVILRCVPISNHLYFYWYRQILGQKVEFLVSFYNNEISEKSEIFDDQFSVERPDGSNFTLKIRSTKLEDSAMYFCASSLTAMNTEAFFGQGTRLTVV.

V and J are TRBV6-5 and TRBJ2-7; D possibly matches TRBD1 or TRBD2 (5 bases each). Germline V gives CDR1 MNHEY, CDR2 SVGAGI. This CDR3 comprises 13 residues. V was shortened by 2 bases and J by 3 bases, with 8 bases between the two germline ends. This CDR3 is CASSYRDGYEQYF. The CDR3 coding sequence is TGTGCCAGCAGTTACCGGGACGGCTACGAGCAGTACTTC.

The chain couples TRBV4-2 to TRBJ2-1, with TRBD2 as a possible D gene (5 bases). Germline V gives CDR1 LGHNA, CDR2 YNFKEQ. The CDR3 spans 15 residues. V was trimmed by 0 bases and J by 4 bases, leaving 10 bases between them. This CDR3 reads CASSQETGGYNEQFF. The CDR3 region has the DNA TGTGCCAGCAGCCAAGAGACTGGCGGGTACAATGAGCAGTTCTTC.